This T cell receptor (beta chain) was captured by sequencing in a study of cytomegalovirus exposure and HLA in healthy donors. Notes on the study in general: The study dropped some indistinguishable V segments, TRBV6-2 and TRBV6-3 among them. Presence/absence comparisons presumed near-even sequencing depth among donors. CMV serostatus was the sole immune exposure data available. The study labeled 164 TCR beta chains cytomegalovirus-associated.

The PCR employed 60 Vbeta primers together with 13 Jbeta primers. Assay used: immunoSEQ multiplex PCR; TCRdb lists only in-frame clones, some missing. The data show about 63,000 clones, with approximately 71% seen just once and roughly 23% held by the top ten. This CDR3 has 19 amino acids. Unmatched junction bases numbered 16, after V lost 4 bases and J lost 0 bases. Germline V gene data show CDR1 as SGHKS and CDR2 as YYEKEE (reference sequence). This clone was picked up a small number of times. The antigen is unknown. The receptor was derived from a woman in her forties in good health and CMV-seropositive. Sequencing was done on a sample of PBMCs. The chain carries TRBV5-5 and TRBJ1-3; 7 bases agree with TRBD1. This chain's CDR3 is CASSHGTALTRNSGNTIYF. CDR3 nucleotides: TGTGCCAGCAGCCATGGGACAGCTCTAACGAGAAACTCTGGAAACACCATATATTTT. The variable domain in full, with the rest retrieved from reference TRBV5-5 and TRBJ1-3, is DAGVTQSPTHLIKTRGQQVTLRCSPISGHKSVSWYQQVLGQGPQFIFQYYEKEERGRGNFPDRFSARQFPNYSSELNVNALLLGDSALYLCASSHGTALTRNSGNTIYFGEGSWLTVV.